These 10 T cell receptor beta chains were sequenced from one sample in a study of T cell responses to AZD1222 COVID-19 vaccine. Clones were sequenced by immunoSEQ multiplex PCR, and TCRdb holds only the in-frame ones, with some missing. The data contain around 120,000 clones, 85% to 90% of them seen just once; the ten biggest clones take up approximately 27%. The material was peripheral blood, obtained on day 0 of AZD1222 vaccination. The receptors come from an adult in good health.

The chain carries TRBV14 and TRBJ2-1, with D unresolved. Between the trimmed V and J ends, which lost 0 bases and 5 bases, there was a span of 17 bases. CDR3 size: 17 residues. From germline, CDR1 is SGHDN and CDR2 FVKESK. The CDR3, as DNA: TGTGCCAGCAGCCAAGAACCCAGTCTATCACCGAACAATGAGCAGTTCTTC. Translated, it gives CASSQEPSLSPNNEQFF.

V and J are TRBV6-1 and TRBJ1-2; D gene uncertain. From germline, CDR1 is MNHNS and CDR2 SASEGT. V lost 7 bases and J 4 bases, leaving 7 bases between the germline ends. The CDR3 totals 11 residues. The CDR3 DNA follows: TGTGCCAGCACTTCCTCCTATGGCTACACCTTC. This sequence encodes CASTSSYGYTF.

This chain joins TRBV27 and TRBJ1-2, with 9 bases that match TRBD1. V lost 7 bases to trimming and J lost 7 bases; unmatched junction nucleotides: 10. This CDR3 is 14 amino acids long. Germline CDR1 MNHEY, CDR2 SMNVEV (reference sequence). The CDR3 reads CASKPTGGYFGYTF. The CDR3 coding sequence is TGTGCCAGCAAACCGACAGGGGGTTACTTTGGCTACACCTTC.

This chain joins TRBV3-1 (or the pseudogene TRBV3-2) and TRBJ2-2; D not certain. The germline V gene has CDR1 LGHDT and CDR2 YNNKEL (reference sequence). V dropped 0 bases and J dropped 6 bases, with 5 bases sitting between them. The CDR3 sequence is 13 residues long. CDR3 DNA sequence: TGTGCCAGCAGCCAAGAGGAACCCGGGGAGCTGTTTTTT. Amino acid sequence: CASSQEEPGELFF.

This chain uses TRBV6-5 with TRBJ1-6; D ambiguous. The CDR3 sequence is 14 residues long. CDR1 and CDR2 from the germline V gene are MNHEY and SVGAGI. V gave up 7 bases and J gave up 6 bases, with 13 bases separating them. The CDR3 is CASTVGHRNSPLHF. The CDR3 bases are TGTGCCAGCACAGTGGGTCATCGTAATTCACCCCTCCACTTT.

This chain uses TRBV4-3 with TRBJ1-2; the D gene is possibly TRBD1 (5 bases). CDR1 and CDR2 from the germline V gene are LGHNA and YSLEER. The CDR3 spans 14 residues. Between the trimmed V and J ends, which lost 0 bases and 8 bases, there was a span of 13 bases. The CDR3 coding sequence is TGCGCCAGCAGCCAAGACCAGGGCCGGGGGGGCTACACCTTC. Translated: CASSQDQGRGGYTF.

The chain combines TRBV6-1 with TRBJ1-2, with D possibly matching TRBD1 (5 bases). The V end lost 0 bases, the J end lost 4 bases, and 15 bases lay between the germline ends. The germline CDR1 and CDR2 sequences are MNHNS and SASEGT. There are 16 residues in the CDR3. In nucleotides, the CDR3 is TGTGCCAGCAGTGAAGCGCGTGGGGCCCGAGCCTATGGCTACACCTTC. It translates to CASSEARGARAYGYTF.

The gene calls are TRBV5-4 and TRBJ2-2, with D perhaps TRBD1 (5 bases). The CDR3 has 13 residues. Trimming took 5 bases from V and 4 from J, leaving 9 bases between them. CDR1 is SGHNT, CDR2 YYREEE, per germline (reference sequence). The DNA of the CDR3 is TGTGCCAGCAGACAGGCTTTCACCGGGGAGCTGTTTTTT. Translated: CASRQAFTGELFF.

The chain links TRBV6-2 or TRBV6-3 to TRBJ1-1, with TRBD1 as a possible D gene (6 bases). V lost 5 bases, J lost 5 bases, and 18 bases lay in between. The CDR3 loop spans 15 amino acids. Germline-derived CDR1 and CDR2 are MNHEY and SVGEGT. CDR3 coding DNA: TGTGCCAGCAGTAGGGGGGGCATCGGAGGGACTGAAGCTTTCTTT. Protein: CASSRGGIGGTEAFF.

The chain employs TRBV10-3 and TRBJ1-3, with D unresolved. CDR3 length: 13 residues. Germline CDR1 is ENHRY and CDR2 is SYGVKD. V was cut by 10 bases and J by 1 base, with 11 bases left in between. The CDR3 loop is CASGLMSGNTIYF. The CDR3 bases are TGTGCCAGCGGACTTATGTCTGGAAACACCATATATTTT.